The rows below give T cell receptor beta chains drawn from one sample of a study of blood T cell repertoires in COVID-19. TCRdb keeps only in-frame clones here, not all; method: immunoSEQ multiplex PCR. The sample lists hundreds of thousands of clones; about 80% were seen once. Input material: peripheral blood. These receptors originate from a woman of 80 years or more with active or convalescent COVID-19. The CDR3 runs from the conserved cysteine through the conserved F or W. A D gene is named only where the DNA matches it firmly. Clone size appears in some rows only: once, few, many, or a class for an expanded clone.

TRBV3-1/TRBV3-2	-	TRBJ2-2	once	CASSQIRRTGELFF	TGTGCCAGCAGCCAAATAAGGAGGACCGGGGAGCTGTTTTTT
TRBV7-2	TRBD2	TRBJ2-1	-	CASSLTSGIFGEQFF	TGTGCCAGCAGCTTAACTAGCGGGATTTTCGGTGAGCAGTTCTTC
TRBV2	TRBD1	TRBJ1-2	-	CASSEQVGTANYGYTF	TGTGCCAGCAGTGAACAAGTCGGGACAGCTAACTATGGCTACACCTTC
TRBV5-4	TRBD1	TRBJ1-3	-	CASSTTGATHSGNTIYF	TGTGCCAGCAGCACGACAGGGGCGACCCATTCTGGAAACACCATATATTTT
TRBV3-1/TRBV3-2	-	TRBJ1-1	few	CASSLSQGLTEAFF	TGTGCCAGCAGCCTAAGTCAGGGGTTAACTGAAGCTTTCTTT
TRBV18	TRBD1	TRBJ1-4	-	CASSPPEGTGKYEKLFF	TGTGCCAGCTCACCCCCAGAGGGGACAGGGAAGTATGAAAAACTGTTTTTT
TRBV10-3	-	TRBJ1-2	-	CAIHKFEGGYTF	TGTGCCATCCATAAGTTCGAGGGTGGCTACACCTTC
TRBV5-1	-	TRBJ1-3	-	CASSLEGTYGNTIYF	TGCGCCAGCAGCTTGGAAGGGACATATGGAAACACCATATATTTT
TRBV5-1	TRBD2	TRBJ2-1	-	CASSLTSGAYNEQFF	TGCGCCAGCAGCTTGACTAGCGGGGCCTACAATGAGCAGTTCTTC
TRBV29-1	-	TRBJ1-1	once	CSVEAGQDTEAFF	TGCAGCGTTGAAGCAGGGCAGGACACTGAAGCTTTCTTT
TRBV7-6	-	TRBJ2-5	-	CASSFPGGQVSGETQYF	TGTGCCAGCAGCTTCCCGGGGGGACAGGTTTCTGGAGAGACCCAGTACTTC
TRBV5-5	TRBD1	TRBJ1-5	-	CASSATGVKMNQPQHF	TGTGCCAGCAGCGCGACAGGGGTAAAGATGAATCAGCCCCAGCATTTT
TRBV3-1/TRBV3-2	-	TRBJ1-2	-	CASSRPGEGYTF	TGTGCCAGCAGCCGGCCGGGGGAGGGCTACACCTTC
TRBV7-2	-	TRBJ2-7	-	CASSPGGFKYEQYF	TGTGCCAGCAGCCCAGGGGGGTTTAAGTACGAGCAGTACTTC